A single TCR beta chain is shown here with its context. Its antigen is not identified. The CDR3 is 15 residues long. Between the trimmed V and J ends, which lost 8 bases and 7 bases, there was a span of 18 bases. The germline gives CDR1 SGHTA, CDR2 FQGNSA. This sample stems from a study of shared clonotypes between healthy human individuals. This table comes from immunoSEQ multiplex PCR, and its TCRdb copy is limited to in-frame clones, with some not included. The sample holds some 2,100,000 clones, almost 96% seen once. Study observations and caveats: Sequencing depth was expected to affect clonotype sharing among donors. The study found about 5% of naive CD4 clonotypes shared across a few donors. The study found lower generation probabilities in non-shared clonotypes than in those shared by all four donors.

It was into CD45RA+ naive and CD45RA-negative memory subsets that the CD4+ cells were split. The chain combines TRBV7-2 with TRBJ1-6; D not resolved. The sequenced sample consisted of naive CD4+ T cells sorted from blood. As to subset: CD45RA+ positively selected. The TCR comes from a man aged 18 to 35 in good health. The CDR3 spells CASPQREADNSPLHF. For the CDR3, the DNA is TGTGCCAGCCCGCAACGGGAAGCGGACAATTCACCCCTCCACTTT.